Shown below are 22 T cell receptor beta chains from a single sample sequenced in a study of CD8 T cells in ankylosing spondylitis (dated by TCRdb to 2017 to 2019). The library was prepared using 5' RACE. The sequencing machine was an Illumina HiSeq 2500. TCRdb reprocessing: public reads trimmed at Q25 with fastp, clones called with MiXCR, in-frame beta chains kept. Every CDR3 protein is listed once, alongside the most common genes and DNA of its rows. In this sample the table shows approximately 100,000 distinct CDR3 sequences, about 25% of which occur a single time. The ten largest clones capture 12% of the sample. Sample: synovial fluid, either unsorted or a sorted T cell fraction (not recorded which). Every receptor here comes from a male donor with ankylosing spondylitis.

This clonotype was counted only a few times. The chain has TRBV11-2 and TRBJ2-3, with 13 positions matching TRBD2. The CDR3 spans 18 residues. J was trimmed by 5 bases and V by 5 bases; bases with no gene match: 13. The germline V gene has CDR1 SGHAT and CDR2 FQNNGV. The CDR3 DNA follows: TGTGCCAGCAGCCTCATATTTGGGACTAGCGGGAAGGTAGATACGCAGTATTTT. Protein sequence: CASSLIFGTSGKVDTQYF.

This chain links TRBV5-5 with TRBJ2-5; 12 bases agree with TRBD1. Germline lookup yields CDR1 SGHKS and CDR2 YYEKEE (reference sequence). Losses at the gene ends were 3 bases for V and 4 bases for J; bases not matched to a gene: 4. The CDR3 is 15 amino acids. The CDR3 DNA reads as TGTGCCAGCAGCTGGGGGACAGGGGGCTTAGAGACCCAGTACTTC. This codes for CASSWGTGGLETQYF.

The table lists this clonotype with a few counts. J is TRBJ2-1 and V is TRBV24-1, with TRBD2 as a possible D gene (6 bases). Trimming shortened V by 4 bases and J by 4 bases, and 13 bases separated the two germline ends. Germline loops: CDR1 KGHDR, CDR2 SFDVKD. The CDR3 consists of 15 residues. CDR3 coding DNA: TGTGCCACCAGTGACCGGGCCGGGGGATACAATGAGCAGTTCTTC. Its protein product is CATSDRAGGYNEQFF.

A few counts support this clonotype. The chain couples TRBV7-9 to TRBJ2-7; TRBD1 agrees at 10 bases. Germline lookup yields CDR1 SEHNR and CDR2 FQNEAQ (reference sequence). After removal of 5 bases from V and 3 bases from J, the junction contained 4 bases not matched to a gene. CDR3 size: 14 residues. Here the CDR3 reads CASSGRTGGYEQYF. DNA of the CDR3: TGTGCCAGCAGCGGGCGGACAGGGGGCTACGAGCAGTACTTC.

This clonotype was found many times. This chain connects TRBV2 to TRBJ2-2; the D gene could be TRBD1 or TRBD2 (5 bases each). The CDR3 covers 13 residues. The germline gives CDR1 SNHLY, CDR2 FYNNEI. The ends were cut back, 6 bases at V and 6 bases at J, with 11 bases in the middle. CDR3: CASRAGTSGELFF. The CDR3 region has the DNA TGTGCCAGCAGGGCCGGGACCTCCGGGGAGCTGTTTTTT.

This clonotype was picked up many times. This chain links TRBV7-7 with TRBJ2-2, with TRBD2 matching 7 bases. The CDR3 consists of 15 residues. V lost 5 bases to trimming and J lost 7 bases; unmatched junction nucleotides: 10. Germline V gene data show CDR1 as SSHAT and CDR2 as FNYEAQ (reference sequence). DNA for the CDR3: TGTGCCAGCAGCGCTGCCTCGACGGGGGGCGGGGAGCTGTTTTTT. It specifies CASSAASTGGGELFF. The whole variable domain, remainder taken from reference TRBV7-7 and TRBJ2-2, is GAGVSQSPRYKVTKRGQDVTLRCDPISSHATLYWYQQALGQGPEFLTYFNYEAQPDKSGLPSDRFSAERPEGSISTLTIQRTEQRDSAMYRCASSAASTGGGELFFGEGSRLTVL.

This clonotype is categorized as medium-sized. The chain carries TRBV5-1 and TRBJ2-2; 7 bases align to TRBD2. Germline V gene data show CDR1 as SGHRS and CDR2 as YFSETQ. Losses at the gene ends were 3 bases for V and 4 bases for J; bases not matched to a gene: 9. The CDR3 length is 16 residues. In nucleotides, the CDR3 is TGCGCCAGCAGCTGGAGCGGGACTTCCCTCACCGGGGAGCTGTTTTTT. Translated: CASSWSGTSLTGELFF.

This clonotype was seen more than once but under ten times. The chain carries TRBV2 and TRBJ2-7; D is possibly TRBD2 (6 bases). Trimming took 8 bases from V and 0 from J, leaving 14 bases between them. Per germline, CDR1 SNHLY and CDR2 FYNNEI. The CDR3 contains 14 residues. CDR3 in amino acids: CASSHWDSSYEQYF. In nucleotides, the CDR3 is TGTGCCAGCTCTCACTGGGACTCCTCCTACGAGCAGTACTTC.

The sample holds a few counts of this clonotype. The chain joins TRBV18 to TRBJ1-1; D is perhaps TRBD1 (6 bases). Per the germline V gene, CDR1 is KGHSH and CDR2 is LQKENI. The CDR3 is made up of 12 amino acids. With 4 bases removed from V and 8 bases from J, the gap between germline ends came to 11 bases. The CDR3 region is CASSLHREEAFF. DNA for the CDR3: TGTGCCAGCTCACTACACAGGGAGGAAGCTTTCTTT.

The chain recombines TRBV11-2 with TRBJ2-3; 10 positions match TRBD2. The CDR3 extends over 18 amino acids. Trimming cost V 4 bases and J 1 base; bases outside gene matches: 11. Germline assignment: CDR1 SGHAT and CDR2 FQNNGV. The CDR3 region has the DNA TGTGCCAGCAGCTATTATCGTTTAGCGGGAGGCCGCACAGATACGCAGTATTTT. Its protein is CASSYYRLAGGRTDTQYF.

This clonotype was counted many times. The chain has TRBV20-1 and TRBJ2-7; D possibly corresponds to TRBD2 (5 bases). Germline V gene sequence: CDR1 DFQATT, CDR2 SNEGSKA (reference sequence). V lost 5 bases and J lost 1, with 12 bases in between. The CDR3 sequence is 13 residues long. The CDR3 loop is CSAPRTESYEQYF. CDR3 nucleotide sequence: TGCAGTGCTCCCAGGACTGAGTCCTACGAGCAGTACTTC.

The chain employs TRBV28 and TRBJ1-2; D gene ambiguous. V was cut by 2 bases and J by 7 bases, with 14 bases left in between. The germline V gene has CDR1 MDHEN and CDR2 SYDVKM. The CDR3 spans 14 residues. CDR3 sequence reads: CASSLASTQIGYTF. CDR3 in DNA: TGTGCCAGCAGTTTAGCTTCCACCCAAATTGGCTACACCTTC.

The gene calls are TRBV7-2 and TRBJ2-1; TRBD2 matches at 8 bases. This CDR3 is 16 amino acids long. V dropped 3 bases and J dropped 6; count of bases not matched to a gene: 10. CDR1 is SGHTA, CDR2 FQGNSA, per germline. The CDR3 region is CASSLAQAGALNEQFF. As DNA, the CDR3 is TGTGCCAGCAGCTTGGCTCAAGCGGGGGCCCTCAATGAGCAGTTCTTC.

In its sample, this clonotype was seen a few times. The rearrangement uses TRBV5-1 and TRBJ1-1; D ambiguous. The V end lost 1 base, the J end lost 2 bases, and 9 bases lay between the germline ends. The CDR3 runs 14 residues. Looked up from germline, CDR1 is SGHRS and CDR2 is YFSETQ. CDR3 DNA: TGCGCCAGCAGCTTGATGGCAGGCAACACTGAAGCTTTCTTT. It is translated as CASSLMAGNTEAFF.

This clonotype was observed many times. DNA of the CDR3: TGTGCCATCATTCCCGGGGGCGAGCAGTACGTC. It yields the protein CAIIPGGEQYV. J is TRBJ2-7 and V is TRBV10-3; possibly TRBD2 for D (6 bases). Trimming took off 7 bases at V and 6 bases at J, with 10 bases between the two ends. The germline CDR1 and CDR2 sequences are ENHRY and SYGVKD. This CDR3 has 11 residues.

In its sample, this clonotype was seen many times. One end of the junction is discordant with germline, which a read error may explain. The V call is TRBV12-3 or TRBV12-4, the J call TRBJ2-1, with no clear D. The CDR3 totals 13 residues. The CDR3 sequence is CASERVSSNEQFF. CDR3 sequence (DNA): TGTGCCAGCGAGAGAGTCTCCTCCAATGAGCAGTTCTTC.

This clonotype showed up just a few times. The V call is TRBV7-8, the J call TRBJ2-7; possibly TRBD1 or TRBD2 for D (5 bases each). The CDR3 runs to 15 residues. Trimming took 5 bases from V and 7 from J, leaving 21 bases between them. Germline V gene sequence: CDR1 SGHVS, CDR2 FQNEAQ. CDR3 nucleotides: TGTGCCAGCAGCCAAGACGGGGCGCGTACGAGGGAGCAGTACGTC. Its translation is CASSQDGARTREQYV.

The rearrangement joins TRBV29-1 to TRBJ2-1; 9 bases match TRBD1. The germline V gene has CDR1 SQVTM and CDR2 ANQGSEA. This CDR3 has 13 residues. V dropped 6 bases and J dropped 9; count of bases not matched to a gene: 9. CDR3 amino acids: CSVLGQGVVEQFF. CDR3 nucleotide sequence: TGCAGCGTCTTGGGACAGGGAGTGGTTGAGCAGTTCTTC.

This CDR3 is CASSIGGVQYF. The DNA for the CDR3 is TGTGCCAGCAGCATAGGGGGGGTCCAGTACTTC. This rearrangement joins TRBV11-3 to TRBJ2-5; perhaps TRBD2 as D (7 bases). V lost 5 bases to trimming and J lost 10 bases, with 11 bases between them. The germline V gene encodes CDR1 SGHNT and CDR2 YENEEA. This CDR3 is 11 amino acids long.

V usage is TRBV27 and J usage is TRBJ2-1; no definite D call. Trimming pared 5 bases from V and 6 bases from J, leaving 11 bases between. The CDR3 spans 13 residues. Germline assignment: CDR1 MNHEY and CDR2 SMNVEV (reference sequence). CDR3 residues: CASSPLSSNEQFF. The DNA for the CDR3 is TGTGCCAGCAGTCCCCTATCATCCAATGAGCAGTTCTTC.

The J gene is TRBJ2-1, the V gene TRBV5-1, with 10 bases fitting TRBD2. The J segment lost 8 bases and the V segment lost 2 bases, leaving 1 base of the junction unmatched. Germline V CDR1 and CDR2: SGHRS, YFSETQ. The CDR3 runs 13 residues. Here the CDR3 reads CASSFLAGDEQFF. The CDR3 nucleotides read TGCGCCAGCAGCTTCCTAGCGGGAGATGAGCAGTTCTTC.

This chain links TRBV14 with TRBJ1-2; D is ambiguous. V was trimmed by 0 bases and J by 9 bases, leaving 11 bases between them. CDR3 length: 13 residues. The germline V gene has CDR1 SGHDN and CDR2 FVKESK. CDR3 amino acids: CASSQERASRYTF. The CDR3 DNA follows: TGTGCCAGCAGCCAAGAACGCGCTTCCCGCTACACCTTC.